This TCR beta chain is drawn from a study of T cell responses to AZD1222 COVID-19 vaccine (dated by TCRdb to about 2021). Regarding the complete study: AZD1222 recipients with second doses at about 4 weeks or about 12 weeks were pooled, because spike-specific TCR depth and breadth did not differ between schedules. Enrollment into the trials was organized by age into subgroups of 18-55, 56-69 and 70-plus years, and those subgroups contained roughly 150, 30 and 60 TCR-sequenced participants, respectively. A total of 233 trial participants underwent TCR sequencing, of whom about 200 had received two doses of AZD1222 and about 25 had received two doses of the MenACWY control vaccine. What the authors observed across the whole study: CD4 TCRs associated with the vaccine covered the entire spike protein, and the dominant responses were in regions 160-218 and 743-854. In the small 56-69-year group, the increase in depth fell short of significance, most likely because of low power. Conclusions about previously exposed vaccinees are limited, since just six or seven AZD1222 recipients were seropositive for SARS-CoV-2 at baseline. Participants were mostly white British and included more females than males, and it was suggested by the authors that clonal diversity may have been underestimated. Because no samples from the day 14 peak response were available, repertoires could be characterized only after the peak T cell response. Nearly half of unique spike-specific TCRs reportedly recognized epitopes outside regions mutated in the B.1.351 and B.1.1.7 variants. After two AZD1222 doses, both the breadth and the depth of spike-specific TCRs were significantly higher than at day 0 and than in MenACWY recipients.

Explained via the paper, the time point label denotes: baseline before first vaccination. Samples from vaccinated people were obtained from the UK trials COV001 and COV002, which included a single-blind randomized controlled phase 2/3 trial of AZD1222 (ChAdOx1 nCoV-19) in healthy adults. For TCRbeta chain sequencing, PBMC samples from trial participants were taken at day 0 and at day 28 after the second dose. The CDR3 regions of human TCRbeta chains were analyzed by immunosequencing. As for the authors' bioinformatics: TCRs in the repertoires were compared against a reference library of SARS-CoV-2-specific TCRs that had been generated with the MIRA antigen-specificity platform. Breadth meant the fraction of unique TCRs that were SARS-CoV-2-associated, whereas depth meant the fraction of total T cells that were SARS-CoV-2-associated. Each spike-specific TCR was assigned to its reactive spike region and to a CD4 or CD8 class using the MIRA data. Log10-transformed breadth and depth values were compared by one-way ANOVA with Sidak's multiple comparisons tests. The clones in this table, taken by TCRdb from immuneACCESS, are in-frame only. Not every clone is retained; where verified, under half of the shortfall comes from an unresolved V gene, and the cause of the rest is unknown. The V and J calls and clone size are taken from that table; D and trimming were inferred from the DNA. The table for this sample lists 99,000 or so clones; nearly 95% of them were counted only once. Around 5% of the sample is taken by the ten largest.

Via the germline V gene, CDR1 is SNHLY and CDR2 FYNNEI. Inclusive of the bounding cysteine and phenylalanine, the CDR3 is 15 residues long. This entry keeps only the CDR3 DNA: 45 bases, framed from base 1. From V the trimming removes 10 bases and from J it removes 7 bases, while the gene matches leave 18 bases of the junction unaccounted for. Points on this clone: The antigen it binds to is not known. Qualities for individual bases were not recorded, and no much larger clone is one base off.

The TCR was taken from an adult in good health. This receptor chain uses TRBV2 and TRBJ1-2; TRBD1 lines up with 7 middle nucleotides. Sequenced material: peripheral blood, taken on day 0 of AZD1222 vaccination. The DNA sequence follows: TGTGCCATACTCGGGGGGCCAGACAGGGTATCTGGCTACACCTTC. Protein translation: CAILGGPDRVSGYTF.